These 2 T cell receptor beta chains originate from one sample sequenced in a study of cytomegalovirus exposure and HLA in healthy donors. Profiled with immunoSEQ multiplex PCR; TCRdb holds only in-frame clones, not every one. The sample consists of tens of thousands of clones, about 92% of them appearing once. Sequencing was done on a sample of PBMCs. The receptors were gathered from a young woman in good health and CMV-seronegative.

The chain links TRBV10-3 to TRBJ2-7; D call uncertain. CDR3 length equals 12 residues. CDR1 ENHRY and CDR2 SYGVKD come from the germline V gene. V lost 4 bases and J 5 bases, leaving 9 bases between the germline ends. CDR3 protein: CAISATSDEQYF. CDR3 bases: TGTGCCATCAGTGCCACGAGCGACGAGCAGTACTTC.

The rearrangement links TRBV4-3 to TRBJ2-3, with D tentatively TRBD1 (5 bases). V dropped 3 bases and J dropped 0 bases, with 13 bases sitting between them. There are 16 residues in the CDR3. Germline V gene data show CDR1 as LGHNA and CDR2 as YSLEER. The CDR3 DNA is TGCGCCAGCAGCCAGGAGCAGGGTTCTAGCACAGATACGCAGTATTTT. This encodes CASSQEQGSSTDTQYF.